These 16 T cell receptor beta chains came from one sample sequenced in a study of technical replicates of blood from four donors. Profiling relied on immunoSEQ multiplex PCR, and the TCRdb table lists in-frame clones only, not all of them. The table shows about 74,000 clones, with 85% to 95% occurring only once. The material sequenced was T cells isolated from PBMCs. These receptors came from a human donor in good health.

V is TRBV28 and J is TRBJ2-3; tentative D call: TRBD1 (5 bases). Deletions cut 2 bases from V and 3 bases from J, with 12 bases between. This CDR3 is 15 amino acids long. The germline gives CDR1 MDHEN, CDR2 SYDVKM. The CDR3 here is CASSLDPGLTDTQYF. In nucleotides, the CDR3 is TGTGCCAGCAGTTTAGACCCAGGGTTAACAGATACGCAGTATTTT.

The chain carries TRBV5-4 and TRBJ1-5; TRBD1 aligns across 10 bases. Trimming took 4 bases from V and 2 from J; bases not matched to a gene: 6. The CDR3 sequence is 16 residues long. Germline V gene data show CDR1 as SGHNT and CDR2 as YYREEE (reference sequence). CDR3 loop: CASSRIGQGGNQPQHF. The DNA for the CDR3 is TGTGCCAGCAGCCGGATCGGACAGGGGGGCAATCAGCCCCAGCATTTT.

This chain uses TRBV28 with TRBJ2-2, with 12 bases identical to TRBD2. The V segment lost 10 bases and the J segment 7 bases; nucleotides outside the gene matches: 19. The germline V gene has CDR1 MDHEN and CDR2 SYDVKM. The CDR3 is 18 residues long. The CDR3 DNA reads as TGTGCCACCCCCTTATTTACCGGGACTAGCGGGCGAAACGGGGAGCTGTTTTTT. It is translated as CATPLFTGTSGRNGELFF.

The genes are TRBV4-1 and TRBJ1-1; no firm D call. V shed 1 base and J shed 4 bases, with 19 bases lying between them. Germline CDR1 MGHRA, CDR2 YSYEKL. The CDR3 runs 17 residues. The DNA for the CDR3 is TGCGCCAGCAGCCAAGTCTTAGCTCACCTCAACCCCACTGAAGCTTTCTTT. Its translation: CASSQVLAHLNPTEAFF.

The chain recombines TRBV28 with TRBJ2-7; TRBD2 is a possible D gene (5 bases). CDR1 and CDR2 (germline): MDHEN, SYDVKM. Trimming left V 1 base short and J 9 bases short, with 13 bases between. CDR3 size: 13 residues. CDR3 region: CASSLSLSGRQYF. The CDR3 DNA reads as TGTGCCAGCAGTTTATCATTGAGCGGACGGCAGTACTTC.

The chain combines TRBV9 with TRBJ2-3; unclear D gene. The CDR3 has 16 amino acids. CDR1 is SGDLS and CDR2 is YYNGEE in the germline V gene. The V end lost 1 base, the J end lost 0 bases, and 12 bases lay between the germline ends. CDR3 DNA: TGTGCCAGCAGCGTATTAGCCCGAAGTAGCACAGATACGCAGTATTTT. Amino acids: CASSVLARSSTDTQYF. Looking up the rest from reference TRBV9 and TRBJ2-3 gives the full variable domain: DSGVTQTPKHLITATGQRVTLRCSPRSGDLSVYWYQQSLDQGLQFLIQYYNGEERAKGNILERFSAQQFPDLHSELNLSSLELGDSALYFCASSVLARSSTDTQYFGPGTRLTVL.

This sequence joins TRBV12-5 and TRBJ1-5; no clear D. V lost 0 bases, J lost 5 bases, and 14 bases lay in between. CDR1 and CDR2 from the germline V gene are LGHNT and FRNRAP. This CDR3 comprises 16 residues. The CDR3 nucleotides are TGTGCTAGTGGTTTGGTAATAAAAGGGAGGGATCAGCCCCAGCATTTT. Translation: CASGLVIKGRDQPQHF.

The table lists this clone with a count of one. The chain combines TRBV7-3 with TRBJ1-2; D may be TRBD1 (5 bases). Germline assignment: CDR1 SGHTA and CDR2 FQGTGA. CDR3 length: 15 amino acids. Between the trimmed V and J ends, which lost 6 bases and 3 bases, there was a span of 17 bases. The CDR3 region is CASSPMHGGDYGYTF. In DNA, the CDR3 is TGTGCCAGCAGTCCGATGCACGGGGGAGACTATGGCTACACCTTC.

In its sample, this clone was seen once. This chain uses TRBV7-9 with TRBJ2-5, with D possibly being TRBD2 (6 bases). Germline CDR1 reads SEHNR; CDR2 reads FQNEAQ (reference sequence). Trimming shortened V by 6 bases and J by 14 bases, and 19 bases separated the two germline ends. The CDR3 totals 12 residues. CDR3 sequence: CASRNDGGLDYF. The CDR3 DNA reads TGTGCCAGCAGGAACGACGGGGGTCTTGATTACTTC.

The chain uses TRBV11-1 and TRBJ2-3, with D perhaps TRBD1 (8 bases). The CDR3 is 16 residues long. Trimming removed 5 bases from V and 1 base from J, with 16 bases in between. Germline V gene lookup returns CDR1 SGHAT and CDR2 FQDESV (reference sequence). The DNA for the CDR3 is TGTGCCAGCAGCGGGGGGGCGGGACAGGGCACAGATACGCAGTATTTT. The encoded protein is CASSGGAGQGTDTQYF.

The chain uses TRBV19 and TRBJ2-3; TRBD1 might be the D (6 bases). Trimming removed 3 bases at V and 3 bases at J, with 7 bases between. The CDR3 is 13 amino acids. The germline V gene encodes CDR1 LNHDA and CDR2 SQIVND (reference sequence). In DNA form, the CDR3 reads TGTGCCAGTAGTATCCAGGGGACAGATACGCAGTATTTT. It translates to CASSIQGTDTQYF.

The chain has TRBV4-1 and TRBJ1-2; no definite D call. Trimming took 0 bases from V and 0 from J, leaving 17 bases between them. This CDR3 has 18 residues. Germline CDR1 and CDR2: MGHRA and YSYEKL. The DNA of the CDR3 is TGCGCCAGCAGCCAAGATCTTGATAGGAGAGAGTCTAACTATGGCTACACCTTC. Protein: CASSQDLDRRESNYGYTF.

This chain links TRBV5-8 with TRBJ2-7; the D is unclear. The CDR3 contains 13 residues. Trimming left V 3 bases short and J 6 bases short, with 13 bases between. In germline, CDR1 is SGHTS, CDR2 YDEGEE. CDR3 amino acids: CASSSLLSGEQYF. The CDR3 DNA reads TGTGCCAGCAGCTCCTTGCTCTCGGGCGAGCAGTACTTC.

The gene calls are TRBV7-9 and TRBJ2-2; unclear D gene. Trimming left V 3 bases short and J 4 bases short, with 3 bases between. The CDR3 is 12 residues long. The germline V gene has CDR1 SEHNR and CDR2 FQNEAQ (reference sequence). Here the CDR3 reads CASSFSTGELFF. In DNA form, the CDR3 reads TGTGCCAGCAGCTTCAGCACCGGGGAGCTGTTTTTT.

V and J are TRBV7-6 and TRBJ2-6; 9 bases map to TRBD1. Germline V CDR1 and CDR2: SGHVS, FNYEAQ. The length of the CDR3 is 21 residues. Germline trimming cut 3 bases from V and 2 bases from J; bases unmatched to any gene: 17. As DNA, the CDR3 is TGTGCCAGCAGCTTCCCAATCCGAGCGGGACAGGGCGGGGCTGGGGCCAACGTCCTGACTTTC. This codes for CASSFPIRAGQGGAGANVLTF.

The J gene is TRBJ2-7, the V gene TRBV28; D is undetermined. Germline lookup yields CDR1 MDHEN and CDR2 SYDVKM. V was shortened by 6 bases and J by 2 bases, with 20 bases between the two germline ends. This CDR3 comprises 16 residues. CDR3 sequence reads: CASSLKIAVTPYEQYF. CDR3 DNA sequence: TGTGCCAGCAGCTTGAAGATAGCTGTAACACCCTACGAGCAGTACTTC.